This T cell receptor (beta chain) is drawn from a study of preoperative IRX-2 immunotherapy in early breast cancer. Treatment reported: preoperative locoregional IRX-2 cytokine immunotherapy. Samples came from a phase Ib trial of preoperative locoregional IRX-2 cytokine immunotherapy. This table comes from immunoSEQ multiplex PCR, and its TCRdb copy is limited to in-frame clones, with some not included. The sample holds 60,000 or so clones, approximately 95% seen once. Germline V gene sequence: CDR1 KGHSH, CDR2 LQKENI. The CDR3 spans 17 residues. The V gene lost 6 bases and the J gene lost 4 bases, with 21 bases spanning the gap.

This sample was gathered from a patient treated with IRX-2 immunotherapy. The chain links TRBV18 to TRBJ2-2, with TRBD2 as a possible D gene (5 bases). The clonotype comes from a human donor with breast cancer. CDR3 residues: CASSLGVARPGTGELFF. CDR3 nucleotide sequence: TGTGCCAGCTCCCTTGGGGTAGCGCGGCCAGGCACCGGGGAGCTGTTTTTT.